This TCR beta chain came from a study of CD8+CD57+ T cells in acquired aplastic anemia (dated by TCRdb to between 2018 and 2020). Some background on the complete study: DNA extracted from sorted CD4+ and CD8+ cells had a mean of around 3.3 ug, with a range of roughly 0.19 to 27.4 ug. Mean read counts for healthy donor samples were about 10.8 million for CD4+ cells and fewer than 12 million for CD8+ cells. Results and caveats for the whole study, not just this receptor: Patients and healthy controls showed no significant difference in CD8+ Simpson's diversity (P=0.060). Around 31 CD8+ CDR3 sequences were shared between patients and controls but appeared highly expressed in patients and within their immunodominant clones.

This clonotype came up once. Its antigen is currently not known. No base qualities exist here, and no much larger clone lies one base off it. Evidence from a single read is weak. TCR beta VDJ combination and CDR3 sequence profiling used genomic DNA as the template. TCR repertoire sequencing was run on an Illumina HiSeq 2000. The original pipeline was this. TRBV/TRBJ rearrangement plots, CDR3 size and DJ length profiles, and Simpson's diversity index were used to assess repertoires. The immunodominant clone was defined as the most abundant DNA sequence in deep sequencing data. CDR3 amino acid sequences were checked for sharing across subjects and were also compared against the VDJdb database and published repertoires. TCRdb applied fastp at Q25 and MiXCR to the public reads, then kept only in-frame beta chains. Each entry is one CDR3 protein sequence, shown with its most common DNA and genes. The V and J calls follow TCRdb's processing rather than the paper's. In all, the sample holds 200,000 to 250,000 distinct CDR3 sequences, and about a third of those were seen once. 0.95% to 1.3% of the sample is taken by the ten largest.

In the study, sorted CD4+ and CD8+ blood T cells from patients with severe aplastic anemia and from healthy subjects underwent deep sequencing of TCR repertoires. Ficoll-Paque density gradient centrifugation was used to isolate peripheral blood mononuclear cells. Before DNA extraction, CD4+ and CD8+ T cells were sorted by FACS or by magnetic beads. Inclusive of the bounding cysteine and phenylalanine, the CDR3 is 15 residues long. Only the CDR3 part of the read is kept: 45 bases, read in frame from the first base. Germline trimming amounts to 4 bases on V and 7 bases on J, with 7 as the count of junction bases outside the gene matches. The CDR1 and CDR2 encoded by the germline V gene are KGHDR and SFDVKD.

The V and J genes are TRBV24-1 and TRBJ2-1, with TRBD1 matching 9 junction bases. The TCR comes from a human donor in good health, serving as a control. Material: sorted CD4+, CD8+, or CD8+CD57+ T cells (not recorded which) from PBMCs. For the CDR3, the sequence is CATSEAGTGKNEQFF. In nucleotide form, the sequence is TGTGCCACCAGTGAGGCCGGGACAGGGAAGAATGAGCAGTTCTTC.